This TCR beta chain stems from a study of identifying expanded T cells in peripheral blood. Study findings and constraints: Variance in clone template counts between roughly two-week samples significantly increased with total template count across all healthy donors.

Per the germline V gene, CDR1 is LNHDA and CDR2 is SQIVND (reference sequence). The CDR3 runs 12 residues. V was shortened by 3 bases and J by 5 bases, with 5 bases between the two germline ends. About this clone itself: Antigen unknown.

Repertoires were generated with immunoSEQ multiplex PCR, while TCRdb's copy carries only in-frame clones and drops some. The sample includes roughly 100,000 clones, around 88% of them seen just once. Sequencing was carried out using blood. This clonotype was obtained from a person aged 18 to 69 in good health. The chain recombines TRBV19 with TRBJ1-5; no clear D gene. In DNA, the CDR3 is TGTGCCAGTAGTATGAGGGATCAGCCCCAGCATTTT. Amino acid sequence: CASSMRDQPQHF.